The rows below give T cell receptor beta chains drawn from one sample of a study of cytomegalovirus exposure and HLA in healthy donors. Assay used: immunoSEQ multiplex PCR; TCRdb lists only in-frame clones, some missing. The table records more than 80,000 clones, around 70% of them present only once. The sequenced sample consisted of PBMCs. These receptors all stem from a boy aged 5-17 years in good health and CMV-seronegative. Both conserved end residues are part of each CDR3. Fields, in order: V gene, J gene, D gene, clone size, CDR3 DNA, CDR3 protein. A D gene is named only where the DNA matches it firmly. Only some rows state a clone size, as once, few, many or a class for expanded clones.

v_call: TRBV2
j_call: TRBJ1-2
d_call: TRBD1
clone_size: NA
cdr3_nt: TGTGCCAGCAGCCGGGACAGGAGGCAAGGCTACACCTTC
cdr3_aa: CASSRDRRQGYTF

v_call: TRBV11-3
j_call: TRBJ1-1
d_call: TRBD1
clone_size: NA
cdr3_nt: TGTGCCAGCAGCACACGGGACAGGGGTGGGTCGGACACTGAAGCTTTCTTT
cdr3_aa: CASSTRDRGGSDTEAFF

v_call: TRBV5-1
j_call: TRBJ1-1
d_call: NA
clone_size: few
cdr3_nt: TGCGCCAGCAGCCTAGCAGGGGTCCGGAACACTGAAGCTTTCTTT
cdr3_aa: CASSLAGVRNTEAFF

v_call: TRBV19
j_call: TRBJ1-2
d_call: NA
clone_size: NA
cdr3_nt: TGTGCCAGTAGTATCGACAGGAACTATGGCTACACCTTC
cdr3_aa: CASSIDRNYGYTF

v_call: TRBV27
j_call: TRBJ2-7
d_call: NA
clone_size: NA
cdr3_nt: TGTGCCAGCAATAAAGTGCCCGGGACCTACGAGCAGTACTTC
cdr3_aa: CASNKVPGTYEQYF

v_call: TRBV6-1
j_call: TRBJ2-3
d_call: TRBD1
clone_size: many
cdr3_nt: TGTGCCAGCAGACCCCGGGACAGGGTGTATGATACGCAGTATTTT
cdr3_aa: CASRPRDRVYDTQYF

v_call: TRBV4-1
j_call: TRBJ1-3
d_call: NA
clone_size: few
cdr3_nt: TGCGCCAGCAGCCCAGGGCAAGCTGGAAACACCATATATTTT
cdr3_aa: CASSPGQAGNTIYF

v_call: TRBV4-1
j_call: TRBJ2-1
d_call: TRBD1
clone_size: few
cdr3_nt: TGCGCCAGCAGCGATCAGGGGGCGGCCTCGAATGCTAAGCAGTTCTTC
cdr3_aa: CASSDQGAASNAKQFF

v_call: TRBV30
j_call: TRBJ2-3
d_call: TRBD1
clone_size: NA
cdr3_nt: TGTGCCTGGACCCCAAGACAGGGGATAGCAAGGACAGATACGCAGTATTTT
cdr3_aa: CAWTPRQGIARTDTQYF

v_call: TRBV30
j_call: TRBJ2-4
d_call: NA
clone_size: NA
cdr3_nt: TGTGCCTGGAAGGCCCGGGGGGCTTTGGTACAAAACATTCAGTACTTC
cdr3_aa: CAWKARGALVQNIQYF

v_call: TRBV19
j_call: TRBJ1-1
d_call: TRBD1
clone_size: NA
cdr3_nt: TGTGCCAGTATCGCGACAGGGCGAAGGACTGAAGCTTTCTTT
cdr3_aa: CASIATGRRTEAFF

v_call: TRBV5-4
j_call: TRBJ2-1
d_call: TRBD2
clone_size: NA
cdr3_nt: TGTGCCAGCAGCTTAGAGCGGGGGGGGAATGAGCAGTTCTTC
cdr3_aa: CASSLERGGNEQFF

v_call: TRBV5-1
j_call: TRBJ1-2
d_call: TRBD1
clone_size: NA
cdr3_nt: TGCGCCAGCAGCAGAAAGACAGGGATAAGACCGAGTGACTATGGCTACACCTTC
cdr3_aa: CASSRKTGIRPSDYGYTF

v_call: TRBV5-1
j_call: TRBJ1-1
d_call: NA
clone_size: NA
cdr3_nt: TGCGCCAGCAGCTTCTCAGGGGCCATGAACACTGAAGCTTTCTTT
cdr3_aa: CASSFSGAMNTEAFF

v_call: TRBV7-7
j_call: TRBJ2-2
d_call: NA
clone_size: few
cdr3_nt: TGTGCCAGCGAACAGCCGAACACCGGGGAGCTGTTTTTT
cdr3_aa: CASEQPNTGELFF

v_call: TRBV27
j_call: TRBJ2-6
d_call: NA
clone_size: many
cdr3_nt: TGTGCCAGCAGTTTATACGGTGGAGCTGGGGCCAACGTCCTGACTTTC
cdr3_aa: CASSLYGGAGANVLTF

v_call: TRBV7-8
j_call: TRBJ2-3
d_call: NA
clone_size: NA
cdr3_nt: TGTGCCAGCAGCTTTGGGGCGGGGAGAGTAACAGATACGCAGTATTTT
cdr3_aa: CASSFGAGRVTDTQYF

v_call: TRBV28
j_call: TRBJ1-5
d_call: TRBD1
clone_size: NA
cdr3_nt: TGTGCCAGCAGCTTACCACAGGGGGACAATCAGCCCCAGCATTTT
cdr3_aa: CASSLPQGDNQPQHF

v_call: TRBV11-2
j_call: TRBJ2-7
d_call: NA
clone_size: once
cdr3_nt: TGTGCCAGCAGCTTAAAGGTGACAGTGGGCGAGCAGTACTTC
cdr3_aa: CASSLKVTVGEQYF

v_call: TRBV6-5
j_call: TRBJ1-5
d_call: NA
clone_size: NA
cdr3_nt: TGTGCCAGCAGTTACCTAGGGGAACAGCCCCAGCATTTT
cdr3_aa: CASSYLGEQPQHF

v_call: TRBV7-2
j_call: TRBJ2-7
d_call: NA
clone_size: NA
cdr3_nt: TGTGCCAGCAGCTTAGGGCTGGCCTACGAGCAGTACTTC
cdr3_aa: CASSLGLAYEQYF

v_call: TRBV10-3
j_call: TRBJ1-5
d_call: TRBD1
clone_size: NA
cdr3_nt: TGTGCCATCAGTGACCAGAGGGGGCCGGGGTTCAATCAGCCCCAGCATTTT
cdr3_aa: CAISDQRGPGFNQPQHF

v_call: TRBV5-4
j_call: TRBJ1-2
d_call: TRBD1
clone_size: NA
cdr3_nt: TGTGCCAGCAGCGAACCCGGGACAGGGGGCAACTATGGCTACACCTTC
cdr3_aa: CASSEPGTGGNYGYTF

v_call: TRBV28
j_call: TRBJ2-7
d_call: TRBD1
clone_size: NA
cdr3_nt: TGTGCCAGCAGTTCCCGTGCCGGGACAGGGGTTGAGCAGTACTTC
cdr3_aa: CASSSRAGTGVEQYF

v_call: TRBV6-5
j_call: TRBJ1-1
d_call: TRBD1
clone_size: NA
cdr3_nt: TGTGCCAGCAGTTCGGGACAGGGGGGAGCTGAAGCTTTCTTT
cdr3_aa: CASSSGQGGAEAFF

v_call: TRBV7-9
j_call: TRBJ1-1
d_call: NA
clone_size: NA
cdr3_nt: TGTTCCAGCCGCCAGACCTCAGGGAGGAGAACTGAAGCTTTCTTT
cdr3_aa: CSSRQTSGRRTEAFF

v_call: TRBV7-9
j_call: TRBJ2-7
d_call: NA
clone_size: NA
cdr3_nt: TGTGCCAGCAGCTTCCGTAGGGGCTCCTACGAGCAGTACTTC
cdr3_aa: CASSFRRGSYEQYF

v_call: TRBV7-9
j_call: TRBJ2-3
d_call: TRBD1
clone_size: NA
cdr3_nt: TGTGCCAGCAGCTTGACAGGGGCAGATACGCAGTATTTT
cdr3_aa: CASSLTGADTQYF

v_call: TRBV6-5
j_call: TRBJ2-2
d_call: TRBD2
clone_size: NA
cdr3_nt: TGTGCCAGCAGTCCCACGACTAGCTCTACCGGGGAGCTGTTTTTT
cdr3_aa: CASSPTTSSTGELFF

v_call: TRBV6-1
j_call: TRBJ2-5
d_call: TRBD2
clone_size: NA
cdr3_nt: TGTGCCAGCAGTGTCCTTGTTTCTAGCGGAGTTACCTTAAGTCAAGAGACCCAGTACTTC
cdr3_aa: CASSVLVSSGVTLSQETQYF

v_call: TRBV6-6
j_call: TRBJ2-5
d_call: NA
clone_size: NA
cdr3_nt: TGTGCCAGCAGCCACGGGTATACAGAGACCCAGTACTTC
cdr3_aa: CASSHGYTETQYF

v_call: TRBV5-6
j_call: TRBJ1-4
d_call: TRBD1
clone_size: few
cdr3_nt: TGTGCCAGCAGCTTCCGACAGGGGGTTGGGAAACTGTTTTTT
cdr3_aa: CASSFRQGVGKLFF

v_call: TRBV11-3
j_call: TRBJ1-4
d_call: NA
clone_size: NA
cdr3_nt: TGTGCCAGCAGCTCCCGACAGGTCGGTGAAAAACTGTTTTTT
cdr3_aa: CASSSRQVGEKLFF

v_call: TRBV9
j_call: TRBJ2-6
d_call: TRBD2
clone_size: NA
cdr3_nt: TGTGCCAGCAGCTTGGGACTAGCGGGAGGAAGTCCTGGGGCCAACGTCCTGACTTTC
cdr3_aa: CASSLGLAGGSPGANVLTF

v_call: TRBV5-6
j_call: TRBJ1-5
d_call: TRBD1
clone_size: NA
cdr3_nt: TGTGCCAGCAGCTCAGCCGGGACAGGGTACGAGCAGCCCCAGCATTTT
cdr3_aa: CASSSAGTGYEQPQHF

v_call: TRBV29-1
j_call: TRBJ1-1
d_call: TRBD1
clone_size: NA
cdr3_nt: TGCAGCGTTGGTATACAGGGGACTGAAGCTTTCTTT
cdr3_aa: CSVGIQGTEAFF

v_call: TRBV2
j_call: TRBJ1-1
d_call: TRBD1
clone_size: NA
cdr3_nt: TGTGCCAGCAGCAGGGACAGGGGAGCTGAAGCTTTCTTT
cdr3_aa: CASSRDRGAEAFF

v_call: TRBV9
j_call: TRBJ2-5
d_call: NA
clone_size: NA
cdr3_nt: TGTGCCAGCAGCGGGACTAACCAAGAGACCCAGTACTTC
cdr3_aa: CASSGTNQETQYF

v_call: TRBV5-1
j_call: TRBJ1-1
d_call: NA
clone_size: NA
cdr3_nt: TGCGCCAGCAGCTTATGGGGCTGGGGCACTGAAGCTTTCTTT
cdr3_aa: CASSLWGWGTEAFF

v_call: TRBV15
j_call: TRBJ2-2
d_call: TRBD1
clone_size: NA
cdr3_nt: TGTGCCACCAGCAGAGGAAGACAGGGGACCGGGGAGCTGTTTTTT
cdr3_aa: CATSRGRQGTGELFF

v_call: TRBV15
j_call: TRBJ1-2
d_call: NA
clone_size: NA
cdr3_nt: TGTGCCACCAGCAGAGATAGCGGCCCATTTAAGGGCTATGGCTACACCTTC
cdr3_aa: CATSRDSGPFKGYGYTF

v_call: TRBV18
j_call: TRBJ1-5
d_call: TRBD1
clone_size: once
cdr3_nt: TGTGCCAGCTCCACGGACAGGGAAAGGCCCCAGCATTTT
cdr3_aa: CASSTDRERPQHF

v_call: TRBV2
j_call: TRBJ1-5
d_call: TRBD1
clone_size: NA
cdr3_nt: TGTGCCAGCAGTGGGGGACAGAGCAATCAGCCCCAGCATTTT
cdr3_aa: CASSGGQSNQPQHF

v_call: TRBV5-1
j_call: TRBJ2-7
d_call: TRBD2
clone_size: NA
cdr3_nt: TGCGCCAGTCAGCCACGGGCGGGTTGGGCTAGCGGGGGCCGAACCTACGAGCAGTACTTC
cdr3_aa: CASQPRAGWASGGRTYEQYF

v_call: TRBV7-3
j_call: TRBJ2-7
d_call: TRBD2
clone_size: NA
cdr3_nt: TGTGCCAGCAGCTGGTCGACTAGCGAGTACGAGCAGTACTTC
cdr3_aa: CASSWSTSEYEQYF

v_call: TRBV28
j_call: TRBJ1-1
d_call: NA
clone_size: once
cdr3_nt: TGTGCCAGCACCCTCCTAGGCGGAGGGAACACTGAAGCTTTCTTT
cdr3_aa: CASTLLGGGNTEAFF

v_call: TRBV6-4
j_call: TRBJ1-1
d_call: NA
clone_size: NA
cdr3_nt: TGTGCCGCCTGCGGGGGCGGCACTGAAGCTTTCTTT
cdr3_aa: CAACGGGTEAFF

v_call: TRBV2
j_call: TRBJ2-7
d_call: NA
clone_size: NA
cdr3_nt: TGTGCCAGCAGTCTTCGGTCCCCAACCTACGAGCAGTACTTC
cdr3_aa: CASSLRSPTYEQYF

v_call: TRBV27
j_call: TRBJ2-2
d_call: TRBD1
clone_size: NA
cdr3_nt: TGTGCCAGCAGTTGGGGACAGGGTTTAGGGGAGCTGTTTTTT
cdr3_aa: CASSWGQGLGELFF

v_call: TRBV7-9
j_call: TRBJ1-2
d_call: NA
clone_size: NA
cdr3_nt: TGTGCCAGCAGCCAAACGGGGGTACCCTATGGCTACACCTTC
cdr3_aa: CASSQTGVPYGYTF

v_call: TRBV19
j_call: TRBJ2-6
d_call: NA
clone_size: NA
cdr3_nt: TGTGCCAGTAGTATTAGCGGCAGGTCTGGGGCCAACGTCCTGACTTTC
cdr3_aa: CASSISGRSGANVLTF

v_call: TRBV5-1
j_call: TRBJ2-2
d_call: NA
clone_size: NA
cdr3_nt: TGCGCCAGCAGCGACCTACACGGGGGCACCGGGGAGCTGTTTTTT
cdr3_aa: CASSDLHGGTGELFF